What follows are 22 T cell receptor beta chains derived from one specimen sequenced in a study of T cells after yellow fever vaccination. MiXCR, run by TCRdb on the 5' RACE reads, gives a single entry per CDR3 protein. The sample carries around 550,000 distinct CDR3 sequences, less than 20% recorded once. Sequenced material: PBMCs, taken 15 days after the yellow fever booster vaccination. These receptors came from a young man who received the YFV17D yellow fever vaccine.

This clonotype was detected only once. The CDR3 sequence: CSARDNGRAQYF. In nucleotides, the CDR3 is TGCAGTGCTAGAGATAATGGAAGGGCCCAGTACTTC. The rearrangement links TRBV20-1 to TRBJ2-5; the D is unclear. This CDR3 has 12 residues. The germline V gene has CDR1 DFQATT and CDR2 SNEGSKA (reference sequence). Trimming left V 0 bases short and J 9 bases short, with 11 bases between.

This clonotype was observed a handful of times. The rearrangement joins TRBV6-5 to TRBJ1-5, with 9 bases lining up with TRBD1. J gave up 5 bases and V 0 bases, and 8 bases lay outside the gene matches. Germline loops: CDR1 MNHEY, CDR2 SVGAGI. CDR3 size: 17 residues. The CDR3 coding sequence is TGTGCCAGCAGTTACTCTGCCGGGACAGGGAGGGATCAGCCCCAGCATTTT. Its translation is CASSYSAGTGRDQPQHF.

Written as DNA, the CDR3 is TGTGCCAGCAGACTTGGGCGGTACGAGCAGTACTTC. Its protein product is CASRLGRYEQYF. The J gene is TRBJ2-7, the V gene TRBV12-3 or TRBV12-4, with D unclear. This CDR3 contains 12 residues. V lost 6 bases to trimming and J lost 4 bases, with 10 bases between them.

Regarding this clonotype: An end of the junction does not agree with germline; a read error may underlie this. The chain recombines TRBV20-1 with TRBJ2-1; D is possibly TRBD2 (5 bases). Germline lookup yields CDR1 DFQATT and CDR2 SNEGSKA (reference sequence). The CDR3 extends over 13 amino acids. The CDR3 DNA sequence: TGCAGTGCTAGTGCGTATGGGCCAGCGGCCGTCGATTTC. This sequence encodes CSASAYGPAAVDF.

This clonotype was recorded a few times. CDR3 sequence: CATSREVPQGALSSYNEQFF. CDR3 in DNA: TGTGCCACCAGCAGAGAGGTGCCCCAGGGCGCGCTAAGCTCCTACAATGAGCAGTTCTTC. The V call is TRBV15, the J call TRBJ2-1, with D possibly TRBD1 on 5 matching bases. Between the trimmed V and J ends, which lost 0 bases and 0 bases, there was a span of 21 bases. This CDR3 has 20 residues. Germline V gene lookup returns CDR1 LNHNV and CDR2 YYDKDF (reference sequence). Full variable domain (rest looked up from reference TRBV15 and TRBJ2-1): DAMVIQNPRYQVTQFGKPVTLSCSQTLNHNVMYWYQQKSSQAPKLLFHYYDKDFNNEADTPDNFQSRRPNTSFCFLDIRSPGLGDTAMYLCATSREVPQGALSSYNEQFFGPGTRLTVL.

The V and J genes are TRBV6-2 or TRBV6-3 and TRBJ1-2; D is perhaps TRBD1 (5 bases). Trimming stripped 5 bases from V and 9 bases from J, with 25 bases between. The germline V gene encodes CDR1 MNHEY and CDR2 SVGEGT. CDR3 size: 16 residues. The DNA for the CDR3 is TGTGCCAGCAGTGGAGGTGCAGGGCCATATGCCCTTAGCTACACCTTC. Translated, it gives CASSGGAGPYALSYTF.

The V and J genes are TRBV12-3 or TRBV12-4 and TRBJ2-7, with no clear D. The CDR3 spans 14 residues. V lost 2 bases and J 3 bases, leaving 11 bases between the germline ends. CDR3 bases: TGTGCCAGCAGTTTACAGTATCGGAACTACGAGCAGTACTTC. Its protein product is CASSLQYRNYEQYF.

This chain connects TRBV20-1 to TRBJ2-5; tentatively, D is TRBD1 or TRBD2 (5 bases each). This CDR3 is 13 amino acids long. Germline lookup yields CDR1 DFQATT and CDR2 SNEGSKA (reference sequence). Trimming left V 6 bases short and J 8 bases short, with 19 bases between. CDR3 residues: CSAAMNAGDTQYF. DNA of the CDR3: TGCAGTGCAGCTATGAACGCCGGGGACACCCAGTACTTC.

The rearrangement joins TRBV27 to TRBJ1-6; D ambiguous. V was pared by 3 bases and J by 0 bases, with 6 bases between. The CDR3 contains 15 residues. Germline-derived CDR1 and CDR2 are MNHEY and SMNVEV (reference sequence). The CDR3 here is CASSFMSSYNSPLHF. Here the CDR3 DNA reads TGTGCCAGCAGTTTCATGAGCTCCTATAATTCACCCCTCCACTTT.

This clonotype has just a few counts. The rearrangement links TRBV6-5 to TRBJ2-6; D is unclear. The CDR3 totals 18 residues. V was trimmed by 2 bases and J by 0 bases, leaving 14 bases between them. In germline, CDR1 is MNHEY, CDR2 SVGAGI. CDR3 in DNA: TGTGCCAGCAGTTACGCTCCGGGTTTGGGCTCTGGGGCCAACGTCCTGACTTTC. Translation: CASSYAPGLGSGANVLTF.

This clonotype came up a few times. The J gene is TRBJ1-2, the V gene TRBV15; D gene uncertain. The V gene lost 0 bases and the J gene lost 3 bases, with 5 bases spanning the gap. This CDR3 spans 13 amino acids. Germline CDR1 is LNHNV and CDR2 is YYDKDF (reference sequence). The CDR3 loop is CATSRDPDYGYTF. CDR3 DNA: TGTGCCACCAGCAGAGATCCAGACTATGGCTACACCTTC.

V gene TRBV24-1 combines with J gene TRBJ2-5; 9 nucleotides align to TRBD1. The CDR3 has 16 residues. Germline V CDR1 and CDR2: KGHDR, SFDVKD. The trim removed 4 bases at V and 2 bases at J, leaving 7 bases unmatched. CDR3 sequence reads: CATSESGTGWQETQYF. The CDR3 coding sequence is TGTGCCACCAGTGAGTCCGGGACAGGGTGGCAAGAGACCCAGTACTTC.

The gene calls are TRBV10-3 and TRBJ2-3, with TRBD1 matching 9 bases. This CDR3 contains 13 residues. Germline V lookup: CDR1 ENHRY, CDR2 SYGVKD. Trimming removed 0 bases from V and 14 bases from J; junction bases left unmatched: 6. Here the CDR3 reads CAISESETGGPYF. The CDR3 DNA sequence: TGTGCCATCAGTGAGTCCGAGACAGGGGGGCCGTATTTT.

V and J are TRBV29-1 and TRBJ2-7; 7 positions match TRBD1. CDR1 SQVTM and CDR2 ANQGSEA come from the germline V gene. The CDR3 has 11 amino acids. V lost 6 bases and J lost 5; bases outside the gene matches: 4. The CDR3 nucleotides are TGCAGCGTGGTGACAGGGAACGAGCAGTACTTC. Amino acids: CSVVTGNEQYF.

The table lists this clonotype with a count of one. In DNA form, the CDR3 reads TGCAGTGCTGAGGGAGTTGGGGAGACCCAGTACTTC. Its protein is CSAEGVGETQYF. This sequence joins TRBV20-1 and TRBJ2-5, with D maybe TRBD2 (5 bases). CDR3 length equals 12 residues. V shed 5 bases and J shed 5 bases, with 12 bases lying between them. Germline lookup yields CDR1 DFQATT and CDR2 SNEGSKA (reference sequence).

The V call is TRBV30, the J call TRBJ2-3, with a tentative D call TRBD1 (7 bases). This CDR3 is 15 amino acids long. Germline CDR1 GTSNPN, CDR2 SVGIG (reference sequence). The V and J ends lost 2 bases and 6 bases respectively, with 18 bases between them. The CDR3 DNA follows: TGTGCCTGGAGTAGCAGGGGGGTTAGGACGGATACGCAGTATTTT. Protein: CAWSSRGVRTDTQYF.

This chain joins TRBV29-1 and TRBJ2-1; 9 positions match TRBD1. The germline gives CDR1 SQVTM, CDR2 ANQGSEA. The CDR3 has 14 residues. Losses at the gene ends were 7 bases for V and 4 bases for J; bases not matched to a gene: 8. The CDR3 protein is CSALTGGSYNEQFF. Here the CDR3 DNA reads TGCAGCGCGCTTACAGGGGGCTCGTACAATGAGCAGTTCTTC.

The chain links TRBV5-1 to TRBJ2-1; D is unresolved. This CDR3 region has 16 residues. V shed 2 bases and J shed 0 bases, with 12 bases lying between them. Germline-derived CDR1 and CDR2 are SGHRS and YFSETQ. In nucleotides, the CDR3 is TGCGCCAGCAGCTTCGATAGAACCCGCTCCTACAATGAGCAGTTCTTC. It specifies CASSFDRTRSYNEQFF.

This clonotype was seen a single time. CDR3 loop: CASSLRRGTQYF. The CDR3, as DNA: TGTGCCAGCAGTCTCAGGAGGGGGACCCAGTACTTC. The chain carries TRBV28 and TRBJ2-5; TRBD2 might be the D (6 bases). The CDR3 contains 12 residues. Trimming shortened V by 5 bases and J by 7 bases, and 11 bases separated the two germline ends. Germline V gene data show CDR1 as MDHEN and CDR2 as SYDVKM.

The gene calls are TRBV29-1 and TRBJ2-5; perhaps TRBD1 as D (5 bases). V was clipped by 7 bases and J by 5 bases, with 11 bases between them. This CDR3 has 11 residues. Germline CDR1 and CDR2: SQVTM and ANQGSEA. The chain's CDR3 is CSADMGETQYF. In DNA, the CDR3 is TGCAGCGCGGACATGGGTGAGACCCAGTACTTC.

The rearrangement joins TRBV5-1 to TRBJ1-1; D call uncertain. The CDR3 runs 16 residues. The germline CDR1 and CDR2 sequences are SGHRS and YFSETQ. The V gene lost 4 bases and the J gene lost 0 bases, with 16 bases spanning the gap. The CDR3 reads CASSPHPVGMNTEAFF. The CDR3 DNA follows: TGCGCCAGCAGCCCCCACCCGGTCGGAATGAACACTGAAGCTTTCTTT.

In this sample, this clonotype turned up once. The chain employs TRBV7-2 and TRBJ2-3; 10 positions agree with TRBD2. The ends lost 6 bases at V and 0 bases at J; junction bases unmatched: 6. The CDR3 is 16 amino acids. Germline-derived CDR1 and CDR2 are SGHTA and FQGNSA. The CDR3 bases are TGTGCCAGCAGTTTCAGCGGGAGGGTTAGCACAGATACGCAGTATTTT. It translates to CASSFSGRVSTDTQYF.